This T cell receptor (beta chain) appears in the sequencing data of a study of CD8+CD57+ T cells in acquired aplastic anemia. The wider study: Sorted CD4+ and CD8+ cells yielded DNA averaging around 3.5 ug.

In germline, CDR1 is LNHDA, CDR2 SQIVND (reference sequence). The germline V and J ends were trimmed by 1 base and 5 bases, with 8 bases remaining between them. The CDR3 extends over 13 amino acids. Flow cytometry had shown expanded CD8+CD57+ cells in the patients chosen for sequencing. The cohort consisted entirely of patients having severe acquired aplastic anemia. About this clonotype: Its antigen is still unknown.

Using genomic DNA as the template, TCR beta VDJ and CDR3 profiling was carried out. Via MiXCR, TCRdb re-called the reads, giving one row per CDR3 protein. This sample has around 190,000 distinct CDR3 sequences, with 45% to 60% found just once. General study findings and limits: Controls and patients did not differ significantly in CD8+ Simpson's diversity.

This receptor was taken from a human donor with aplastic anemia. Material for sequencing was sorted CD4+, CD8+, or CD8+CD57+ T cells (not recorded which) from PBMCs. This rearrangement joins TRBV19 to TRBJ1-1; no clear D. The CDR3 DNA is TGTGCCAGTAGTATAGGGGCTAGGACTGAAGCTTTCTTT. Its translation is CASSIGARTEAFF. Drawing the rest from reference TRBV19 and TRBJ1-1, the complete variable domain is DGGITQSPKYLFRKEGQNVTLSCEQNLNHDAMYWYRQDPGQGLRLIYYSQIVNDFQKGDIAEGYSVSREKKESFPLTVTSAQKNPTAFYLCASSIGARTEAFFGQGTRLTVV.